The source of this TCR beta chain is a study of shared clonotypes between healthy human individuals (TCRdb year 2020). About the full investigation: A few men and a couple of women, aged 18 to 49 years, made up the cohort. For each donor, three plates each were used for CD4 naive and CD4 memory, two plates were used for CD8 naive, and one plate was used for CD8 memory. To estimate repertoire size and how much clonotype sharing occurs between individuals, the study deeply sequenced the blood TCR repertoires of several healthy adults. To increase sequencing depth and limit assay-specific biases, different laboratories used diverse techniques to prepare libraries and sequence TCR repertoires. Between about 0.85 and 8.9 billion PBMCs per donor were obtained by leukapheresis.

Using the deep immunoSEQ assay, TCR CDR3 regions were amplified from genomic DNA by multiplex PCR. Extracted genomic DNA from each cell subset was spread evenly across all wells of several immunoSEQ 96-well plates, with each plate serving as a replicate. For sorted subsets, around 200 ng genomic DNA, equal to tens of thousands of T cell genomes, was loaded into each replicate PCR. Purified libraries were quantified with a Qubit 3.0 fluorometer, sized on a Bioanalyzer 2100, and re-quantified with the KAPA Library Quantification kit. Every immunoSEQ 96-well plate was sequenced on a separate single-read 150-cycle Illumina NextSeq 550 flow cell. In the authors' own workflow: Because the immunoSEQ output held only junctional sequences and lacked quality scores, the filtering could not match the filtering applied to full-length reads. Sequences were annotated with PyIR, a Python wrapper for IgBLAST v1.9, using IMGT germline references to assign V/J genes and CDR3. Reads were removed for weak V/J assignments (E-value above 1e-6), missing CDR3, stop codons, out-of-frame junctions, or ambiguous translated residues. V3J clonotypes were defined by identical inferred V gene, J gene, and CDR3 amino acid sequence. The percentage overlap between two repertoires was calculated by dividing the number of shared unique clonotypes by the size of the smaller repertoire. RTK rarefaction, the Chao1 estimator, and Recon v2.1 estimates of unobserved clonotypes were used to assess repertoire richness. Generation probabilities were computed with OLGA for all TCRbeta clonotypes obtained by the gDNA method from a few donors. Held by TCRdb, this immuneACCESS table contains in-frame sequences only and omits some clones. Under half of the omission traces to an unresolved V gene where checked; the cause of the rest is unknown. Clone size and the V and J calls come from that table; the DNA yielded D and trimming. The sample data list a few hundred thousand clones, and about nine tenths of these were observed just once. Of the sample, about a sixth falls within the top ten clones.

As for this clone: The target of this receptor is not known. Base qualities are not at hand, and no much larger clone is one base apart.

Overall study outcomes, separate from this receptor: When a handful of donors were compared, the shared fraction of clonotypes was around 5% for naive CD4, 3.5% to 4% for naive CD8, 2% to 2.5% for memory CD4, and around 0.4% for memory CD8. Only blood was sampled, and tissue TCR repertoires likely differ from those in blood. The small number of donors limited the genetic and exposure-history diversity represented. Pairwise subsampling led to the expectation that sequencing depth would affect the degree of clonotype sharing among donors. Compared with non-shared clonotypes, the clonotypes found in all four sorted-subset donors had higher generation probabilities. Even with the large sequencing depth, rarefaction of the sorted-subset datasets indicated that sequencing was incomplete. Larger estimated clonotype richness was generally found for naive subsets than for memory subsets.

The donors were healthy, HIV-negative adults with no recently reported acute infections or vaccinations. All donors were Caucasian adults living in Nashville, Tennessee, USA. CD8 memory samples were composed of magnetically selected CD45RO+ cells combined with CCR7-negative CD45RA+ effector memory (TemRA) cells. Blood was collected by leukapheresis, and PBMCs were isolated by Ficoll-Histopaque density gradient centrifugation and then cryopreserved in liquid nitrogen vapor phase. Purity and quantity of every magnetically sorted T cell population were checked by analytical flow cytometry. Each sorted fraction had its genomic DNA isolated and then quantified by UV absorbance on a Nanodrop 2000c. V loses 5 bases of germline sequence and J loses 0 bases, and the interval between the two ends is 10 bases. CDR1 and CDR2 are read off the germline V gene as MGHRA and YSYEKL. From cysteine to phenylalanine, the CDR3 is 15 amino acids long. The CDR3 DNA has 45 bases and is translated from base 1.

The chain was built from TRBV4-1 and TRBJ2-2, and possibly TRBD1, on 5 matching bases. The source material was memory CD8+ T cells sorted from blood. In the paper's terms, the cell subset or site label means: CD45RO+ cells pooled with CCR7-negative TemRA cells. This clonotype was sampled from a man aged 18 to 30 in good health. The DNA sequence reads TGCGCCAGCAGCATTACAGGCACGAACACCGGGGAGCTGTTTTTT. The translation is CASSITGTNTGELFF.